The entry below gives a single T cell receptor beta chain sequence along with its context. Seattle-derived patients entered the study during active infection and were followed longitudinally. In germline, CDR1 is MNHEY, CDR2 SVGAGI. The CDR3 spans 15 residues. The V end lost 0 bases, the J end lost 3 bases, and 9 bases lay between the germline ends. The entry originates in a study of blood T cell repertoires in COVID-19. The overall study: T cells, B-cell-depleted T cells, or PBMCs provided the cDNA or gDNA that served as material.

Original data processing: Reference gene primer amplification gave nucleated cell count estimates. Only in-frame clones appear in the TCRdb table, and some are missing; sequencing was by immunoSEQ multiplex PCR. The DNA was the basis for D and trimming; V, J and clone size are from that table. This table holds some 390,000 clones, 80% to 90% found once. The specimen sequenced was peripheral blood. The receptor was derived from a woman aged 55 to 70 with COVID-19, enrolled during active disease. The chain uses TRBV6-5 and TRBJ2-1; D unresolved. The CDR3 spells CASSYSIQDYNEQFF. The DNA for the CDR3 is TGTGCCAGCAGTTACTCGATTCAGGACTACAATGAGCAGTTCTTC.